The 5 T cell receptor beta chains reported below all come from one sample, sequenced in a study of cytomegalovirus exposure and HLA in healthy donors. The PCR employed 60 Vbeta primers together with 13 Jbeta primers. Measured with immunoSEQ multiplex PCR; TCRdb has only the in-frame clones, and not every one. The sample lists around 140,000 clones, more than 55% occurring once. Sequences were obtained from PBMCs. The receptor set was obtained from a woman aged 60-75 years in good health and CMV-seronegative.

Turning to this clone: This sample includes further DNA sequences coding for the same CDR3. V is TRBV7-9 and J is TRBJ2-2; 8 nucleotides match TRBD1. CDR1 is SEHNR and CDR2 is FQNEAQ in the germline V gene (reference sequence). The CDR3 sequence is 15 residues long. V lost 4 bases, J lost 4 bases, and 5 bases stayed unmatched. The DNA for the CDR3 is TGTGCCAGCAGCTCGCGAGACAGGGGCACCGGGGAGCTGTTTTTT. Encoded protein: CASSSRDRGTGELFF.

V is TRBV6-5 and J is TRBJ2-7; D is unresolved. Trimming shortened V by 2 bases and J by 1 base, and 15 bases separated the two germline ends. This CDR3 spans 16 amino acids. Germline values: CDR1 MNHEY, CDR2 SVGAGI. CDR3 nucleotide sequence: TGTGCCAGCAGTTACACCAGGCTCCTGTTTTCCTACGAGCAGTACTTC. Protein: CASSYTRLLFSYEQYF.

Only a few counts were recorded for this clone. The same CDR3 arises from other DNA sequences in this sample as well. The V and J genes are TRBV20-1 and TRBJ1-2; D possibly corresponds to TRBD1 (5 bases). CDR1 is DFQATT and CDR2 is SNEGSKA in the germline V gene (reference sequence). CDR3 length: 11 residues. Trimming shortened V by 3 bases and J by 7 bases, and 9 bases separated the two germline ends. The CDR3 region is CSARGGGGYTF. Here the CDR3 DNA reads TGCAGTGCTAGGGGGGGAGGTGGCTACACCTTC.

V is TRBV7-2 and J is TRBJ2-7; 7 nucleotides align to TRBD1. Germline CDR1 is SGHTA and CDR2 is FQGNSA. This CDR3 is 16 amino acids long. The V gene end was trimmed by 1 base and the J gene end by 7 bases; junction bases not matched to a gene: 13. CDR3 protein: CASSLEEGAVAREQYF. In nucleotides, the CDR3 is TGTGCCAGCAGCTTAGAAGAGGGGGCGGTGGCGAGGGAGCAGTACTTC.

This clone was observed a few times. This chain connects TRBV4-2 to TRBJ1-5; D is unresolved. Trimming pared 0 bases from V and 5 bases from J, leaving 5 bases between. The CDR3 covers 13 residues. Germline V CDR1 and CDR2: LGHNA, YNFKEQ. In DNA, the CDR3 is TGTGCCAGCAGCCAAGATAATCATCAGCCCCAGCATTTT. Amino acid sequence: CASSQDNHQPQHF.